A selection of T cell receptor beta chains follows, all from one sample in a study. TCRdb independently ran MiXCR on the RT-PCR reads; one entry per CDR3 protein. The table lists more than 600,000 distinct CDR3 sequences, 13% to 15% of them singletons, with 3.6% in the top ten. Sample: memory CD4+ T cells from blood. The receptors originated from a female donor in good health, serving as a healthy control. CDR3s leave out the opening cysteine and the closing phenylalanine or tryptophan. Each record gives: J gene, V gene, CDR3 protein.

TRBJ2-7 | TRBV29-1 | SGGQGAYEQY
TRBJ1-4 | TRBV18 | ASSASRGGEKLF
TRBJ1-5 | TRBV7-2 | ASSLSGTGNNQPQH
TRBJ2-3 | TRBV20-1 | SARDHSTDTQY
TRBJ1-3 | TRBV30 | ACDRTSGNTIY
TRBJ1-2 | TRBV12-3/TRBV12-4 | ASSLDRSRSGYT
TRBJ2-7 | TRBV11-3 | ASSPRTGHAEQY
TRBJ2-3 | TRBV20-1 | SAGQGAGADTQY
TRBJ2-5 | TRBV12-3/TRBV12-4 | ASSFRDRGTQY
TRBJ2-2 | TRBV20-1 | SALGDTGELF
TRBJ1-2 | TRBV6-2/TRBV6-3 | ASSRQGDGYT
TRBJ2-2 | TRBV7-3 | ASSPPGLAGGNTGELF
TRBJ1-3 | TRBV9 | ASGREGQPGAGNTIY
TRBJ2-3 | TRBV6-5 | ASRVPGLTDTQY
TRBJ2-5 | TRBV6-5 | ASSLQYQETQY
TRBJ1-3 | TRBV20-1 | SAIWRGSGNTIY
TRBJ1-1 | TRBV7-2 | ASRAGQGTTEAF
TRBJ1-2 | TRBV20-1 | SARDRGRGLYGYT
TRBJ2-2 | TRBV5-4 | ASSPGTSGPANTGELF
TRBJ2-3 | TRBV15 | ATSRGTGNPGTDTQY
TRBJ2-7 | TRBV10-3 | AISAGTGIHEQY
TRBJ1-4 | TRBV5-1 | ASSEDSSEKLF
TRBJ2-1 | TRBV20-1 | SATGDRGYNEQF
TRBJ1-2 | TRBV4-1 | ASSDDAPGGNYGYT
TRBJ1-1 | TRBV5-8 | ASSLPAATEAF
TRBJ2-7 | TRBV7-8 | ASSSDSWVGEQY
TRBJ1-5 | TRBV12-3/TRBV12-4 | ASSFSASYQPQH
TRBJ1-1 | TRBV10-3 | AISRTGDMNTEAF
TRBJ2-6 | TRBV27 | ASSQYGQGAVGANVLT
TRBJ2-3 | TRBV12-3/TRBV12-4 | ASSLMGSTDTQY
TRBJ1-1 | TRBV5-1 | ASSPQGGRGTEAF
TRBJ2-1 | TRBV6-5 | ASSYGGGRSGEQF
TRBJ1-1 | TRBV5-1 | ASGQQGLNTEAF
TRBJ2-5 | TRBV27 | ASSSKTGLLAETQY
TRBJ2-1 | TRBV4-3 | ASSQEYAGGNNEQF
TRBJ2-1 | TRBV20-1 | SARPPGQGAGEQF
TRBJ1-5 | TRBV20-1 | SADREHSNQPQH
TRBJ2-7 | TRBV27 | ATRRGDGGEQY
TRBJ1-1 | TRBV6-5 | ASSYSFRGGDTEAF
TRBJ2-7 | TRBV28 | ASSAGTVSYEQY
TRBJ1-1 | TRBV20-1 | SATRTGEAF
TRBJ1-2 | TRBV27 | ASGRTGPNYGYT